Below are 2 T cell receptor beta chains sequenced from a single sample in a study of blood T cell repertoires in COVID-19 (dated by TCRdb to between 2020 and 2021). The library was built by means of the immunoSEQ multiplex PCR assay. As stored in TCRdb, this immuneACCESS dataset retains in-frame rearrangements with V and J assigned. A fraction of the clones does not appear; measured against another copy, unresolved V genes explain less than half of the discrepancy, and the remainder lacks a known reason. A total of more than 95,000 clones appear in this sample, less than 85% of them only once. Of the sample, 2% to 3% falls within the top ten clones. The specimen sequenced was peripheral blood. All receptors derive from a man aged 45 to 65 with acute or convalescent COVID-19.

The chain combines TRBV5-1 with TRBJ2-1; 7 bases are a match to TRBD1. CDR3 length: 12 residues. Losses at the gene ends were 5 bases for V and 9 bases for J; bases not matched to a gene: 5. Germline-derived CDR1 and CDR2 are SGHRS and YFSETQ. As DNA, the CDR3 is TGCGCCAGCAGGGCGACAGGGATTGAGCAGTTCTTC. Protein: CASRATGIEQFF.

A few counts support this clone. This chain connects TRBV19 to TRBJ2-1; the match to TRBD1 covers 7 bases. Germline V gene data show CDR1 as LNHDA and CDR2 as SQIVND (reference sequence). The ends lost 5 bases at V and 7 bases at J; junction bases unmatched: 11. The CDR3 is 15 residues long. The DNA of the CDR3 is TGTGCCAGTAGTGTACAGGGGCCCCTTTGGAATGAGCAGTTCTTC. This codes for CASSVQGPLWNEQFF.